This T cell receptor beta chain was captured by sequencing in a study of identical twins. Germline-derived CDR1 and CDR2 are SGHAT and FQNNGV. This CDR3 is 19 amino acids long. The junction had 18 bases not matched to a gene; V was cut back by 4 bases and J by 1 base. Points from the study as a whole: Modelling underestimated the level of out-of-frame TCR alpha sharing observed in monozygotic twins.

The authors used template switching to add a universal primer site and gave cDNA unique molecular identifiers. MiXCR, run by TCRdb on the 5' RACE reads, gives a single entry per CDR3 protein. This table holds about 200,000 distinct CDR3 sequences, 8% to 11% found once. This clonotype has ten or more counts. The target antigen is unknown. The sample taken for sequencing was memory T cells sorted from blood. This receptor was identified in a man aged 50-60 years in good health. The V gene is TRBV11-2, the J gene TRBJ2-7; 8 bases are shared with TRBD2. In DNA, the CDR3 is TGTGCCAGCAGCTCAGGGGCAGGGCTACGGGGCGGGGGGTCCTACGAGCAGTACTTC. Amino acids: CASSSGAGLRGGGSYEQYF. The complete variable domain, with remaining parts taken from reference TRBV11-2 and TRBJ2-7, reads EAGVAQSPRYKIIEKRQSVAFWCNPISGHATLYWYQQILGQGPKLLIQFQNNGVVDDSQLPKDRFSAERLKGVDSTLKIQPAKLEDSAVYLCASSSGAGLRGGGSYEQYFGPGTRLTVT.